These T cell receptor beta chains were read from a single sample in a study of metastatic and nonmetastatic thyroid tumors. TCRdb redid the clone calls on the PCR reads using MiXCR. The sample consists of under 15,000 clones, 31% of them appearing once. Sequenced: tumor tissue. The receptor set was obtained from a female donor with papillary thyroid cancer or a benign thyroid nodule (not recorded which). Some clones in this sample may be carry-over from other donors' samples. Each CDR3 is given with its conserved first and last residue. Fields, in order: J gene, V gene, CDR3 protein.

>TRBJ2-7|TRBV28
CASSLSGRPNYEQYF
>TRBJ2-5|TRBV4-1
CASSQAQTQETQYF
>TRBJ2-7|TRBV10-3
CAIRRDNYEQYF
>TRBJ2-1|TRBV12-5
CASGPPWGNEQFF
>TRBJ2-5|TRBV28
CASGRKGTQYF
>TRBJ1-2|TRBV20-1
CSATTSVSYTF
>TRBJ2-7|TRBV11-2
CASSLPGPYEQYF
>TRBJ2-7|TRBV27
CASSLLAGGPVEQYF
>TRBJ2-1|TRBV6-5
CASSYGLGDDEQFF
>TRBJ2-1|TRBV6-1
CASIRASGSNEQFF
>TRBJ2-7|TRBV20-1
CSALSGEINEEQYF
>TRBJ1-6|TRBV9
CASSVGTGYNSPLHF
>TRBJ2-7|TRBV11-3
CASSLRTGGGEQYF
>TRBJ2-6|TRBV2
CARGTARSGANVLTF
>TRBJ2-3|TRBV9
CASSPAGSTDTQYF
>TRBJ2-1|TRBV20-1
CSARAPTSGDYNEQFF
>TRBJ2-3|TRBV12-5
CASDLGGRSTDTQYF
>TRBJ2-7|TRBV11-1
CASSLAGTGPYEQYF
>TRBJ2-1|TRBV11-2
CASSRSTSGSVPHNEQFF
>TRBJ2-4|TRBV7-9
CASSLGQRTKNIQYF
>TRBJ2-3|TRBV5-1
CASSLASGSGSDTQYF
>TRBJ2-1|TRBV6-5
CASSYQGAYNEQFF
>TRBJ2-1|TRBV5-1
CASTPSGAVGNEQFF
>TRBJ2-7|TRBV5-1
CASSLLQGSSYEQYF
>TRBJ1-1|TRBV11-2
CASSFRDRGKHEAFF
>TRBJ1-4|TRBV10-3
CVIREEAGAVGKLFF